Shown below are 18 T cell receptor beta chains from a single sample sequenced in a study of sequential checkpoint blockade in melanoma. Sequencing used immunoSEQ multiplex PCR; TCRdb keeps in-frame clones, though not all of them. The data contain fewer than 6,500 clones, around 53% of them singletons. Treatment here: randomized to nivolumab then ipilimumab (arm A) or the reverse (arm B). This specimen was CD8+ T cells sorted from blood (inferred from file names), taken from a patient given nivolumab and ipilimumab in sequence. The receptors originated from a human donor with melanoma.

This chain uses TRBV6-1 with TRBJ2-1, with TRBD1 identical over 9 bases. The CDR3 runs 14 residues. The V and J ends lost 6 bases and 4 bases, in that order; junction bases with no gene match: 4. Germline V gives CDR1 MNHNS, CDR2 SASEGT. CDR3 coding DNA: TGTGCCAGCAGAATAGGGACAGGGTACAATGAGCAGTTCTTC. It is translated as CASRIGTGYNEQFF.

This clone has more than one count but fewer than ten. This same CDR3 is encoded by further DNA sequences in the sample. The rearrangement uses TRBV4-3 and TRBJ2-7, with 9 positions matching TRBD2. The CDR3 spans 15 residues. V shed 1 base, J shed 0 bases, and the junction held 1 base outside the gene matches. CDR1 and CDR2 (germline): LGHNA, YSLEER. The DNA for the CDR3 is TGCGCCAGCAGCCAAGCTAGCGGGGCCTCCTACGAGCAGTACTTC. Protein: CASSQASGASYEQYF.

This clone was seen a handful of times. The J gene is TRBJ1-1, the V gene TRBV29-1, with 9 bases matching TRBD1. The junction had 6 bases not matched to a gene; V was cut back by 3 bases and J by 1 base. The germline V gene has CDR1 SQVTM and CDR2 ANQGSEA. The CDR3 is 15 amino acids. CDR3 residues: CSVEGTGWGNTEAFF. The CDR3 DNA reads TGCAGCGTTGAGGGGACAGGGTGGGGGAACACTGAAGCTTTCTTT.

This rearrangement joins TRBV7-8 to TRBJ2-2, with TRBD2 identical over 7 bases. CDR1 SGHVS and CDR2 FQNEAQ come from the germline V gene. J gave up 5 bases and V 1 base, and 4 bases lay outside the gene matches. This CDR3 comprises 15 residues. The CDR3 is CASSLGGSGTGELFF. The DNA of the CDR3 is TGTGCCAGCAGCTTAGGGGGTAGCGGGACCGGGGAGCTGTTTTTT.

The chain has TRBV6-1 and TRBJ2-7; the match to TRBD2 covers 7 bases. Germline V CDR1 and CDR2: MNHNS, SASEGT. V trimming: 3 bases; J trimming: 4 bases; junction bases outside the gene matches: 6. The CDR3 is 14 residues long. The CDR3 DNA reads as TGTGCCAGCAGTGATCTGGGGGGGGAATACGAGCAGTACTTC. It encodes CASSDLGGEYEQYF.

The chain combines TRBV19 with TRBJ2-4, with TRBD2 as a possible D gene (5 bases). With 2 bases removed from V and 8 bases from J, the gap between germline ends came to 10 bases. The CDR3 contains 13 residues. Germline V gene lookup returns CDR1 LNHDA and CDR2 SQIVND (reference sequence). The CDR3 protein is CASSITASHIQYF. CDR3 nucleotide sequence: TGTGCCAGTAGTATAACGGCTAGCCACATTCAGTACTTC.

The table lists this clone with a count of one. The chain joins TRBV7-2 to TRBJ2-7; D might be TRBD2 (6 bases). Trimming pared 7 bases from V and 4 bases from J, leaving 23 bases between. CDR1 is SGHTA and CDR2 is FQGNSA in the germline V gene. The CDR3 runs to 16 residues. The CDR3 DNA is TGTGCCAGCAATCAATATGGGGCTAGCGAGAAGTACGAGCAGTACTTC. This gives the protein CASNQYGASEKYEQYF.

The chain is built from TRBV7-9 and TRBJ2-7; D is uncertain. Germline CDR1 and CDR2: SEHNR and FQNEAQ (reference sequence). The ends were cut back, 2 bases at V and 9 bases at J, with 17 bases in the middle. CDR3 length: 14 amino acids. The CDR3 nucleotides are TGTGCCAGCAGCTTAAATCCCACTACCTTTGGGCAGTACTTC. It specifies CASSLNPTTFGQYF.

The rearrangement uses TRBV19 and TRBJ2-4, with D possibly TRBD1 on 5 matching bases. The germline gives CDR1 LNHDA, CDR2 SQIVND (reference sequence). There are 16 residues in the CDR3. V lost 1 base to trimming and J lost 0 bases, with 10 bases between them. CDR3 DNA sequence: TGTGCCAGTAGTATAGGGGGCAGTGTAGCCAAAAACATTCAGTACTTC. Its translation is CASSIGGSVAKNIQYF.

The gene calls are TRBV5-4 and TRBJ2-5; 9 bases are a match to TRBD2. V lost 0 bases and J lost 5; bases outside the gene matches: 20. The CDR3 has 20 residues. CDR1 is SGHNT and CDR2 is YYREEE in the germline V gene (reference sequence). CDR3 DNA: TGTGCCAGCAGCTTGGAGCTGCGGGGGGGCCAATTAATGGATTATGAGACCCAGTACTTC. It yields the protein CASSLELRGGQLMDYETQYF.

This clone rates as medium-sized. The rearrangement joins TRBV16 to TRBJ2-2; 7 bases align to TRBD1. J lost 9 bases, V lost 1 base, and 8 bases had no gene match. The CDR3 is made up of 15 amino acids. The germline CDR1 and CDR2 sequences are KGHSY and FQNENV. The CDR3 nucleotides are TGTGCCAGCAGCCAATGGGATACAGGGGTCCGGGAGCTGTTTTTT. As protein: CASSQWDTGVRELFF.

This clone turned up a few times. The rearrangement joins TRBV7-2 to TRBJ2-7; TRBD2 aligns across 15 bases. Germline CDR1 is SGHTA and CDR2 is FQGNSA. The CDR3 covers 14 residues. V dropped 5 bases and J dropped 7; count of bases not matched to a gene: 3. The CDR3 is CASSHGLAGGEQYF. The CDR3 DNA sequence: TGTGCCAGCAGCCACGGACTAGCGGGAGGGGAGCAGTACTTC.

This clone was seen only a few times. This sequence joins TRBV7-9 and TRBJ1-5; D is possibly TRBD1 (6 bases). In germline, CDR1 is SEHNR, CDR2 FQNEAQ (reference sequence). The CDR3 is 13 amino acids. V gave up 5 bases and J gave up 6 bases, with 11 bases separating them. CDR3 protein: CASSPGHRQPQHF. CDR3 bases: TGTGCCAGCAGCCCGGGACATCGTCAGCCCCAGCATTTT.

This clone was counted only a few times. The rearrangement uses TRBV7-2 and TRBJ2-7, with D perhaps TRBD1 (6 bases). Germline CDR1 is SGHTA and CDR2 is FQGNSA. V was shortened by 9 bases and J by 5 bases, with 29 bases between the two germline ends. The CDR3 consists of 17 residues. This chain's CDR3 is CARTGTAWARPSNEQYF. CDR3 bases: TGTGCCAGGACAGGAACCGCCTGGGCCAGACCCTCTAACGAGCAGTACTTC.

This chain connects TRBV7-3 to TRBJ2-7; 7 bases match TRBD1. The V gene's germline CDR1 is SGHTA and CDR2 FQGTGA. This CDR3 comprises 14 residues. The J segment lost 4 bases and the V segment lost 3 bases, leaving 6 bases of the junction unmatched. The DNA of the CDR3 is TGTGCCAGCAGCTTCCGGGACAGTCAATACGAGCAGTACTTC. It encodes CASSFRDSQYEQYF.

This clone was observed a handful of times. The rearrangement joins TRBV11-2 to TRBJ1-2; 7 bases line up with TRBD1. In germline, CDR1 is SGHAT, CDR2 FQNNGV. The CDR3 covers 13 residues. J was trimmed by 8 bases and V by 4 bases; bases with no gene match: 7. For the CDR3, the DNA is TGTGCCAGCAGCTCGACAGGGCCTAGGGGCTACACCTTC. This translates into CASSSTGPRGYTF.

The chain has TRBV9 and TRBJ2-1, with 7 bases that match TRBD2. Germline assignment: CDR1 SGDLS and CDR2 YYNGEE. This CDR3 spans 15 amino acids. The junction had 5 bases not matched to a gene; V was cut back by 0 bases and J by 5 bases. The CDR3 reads CASSVGSSGNNEQFF. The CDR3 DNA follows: TGTGCCAGCAGCGTAGGGTCTAGCGGCAACAATGAGCAGTTCTTC.

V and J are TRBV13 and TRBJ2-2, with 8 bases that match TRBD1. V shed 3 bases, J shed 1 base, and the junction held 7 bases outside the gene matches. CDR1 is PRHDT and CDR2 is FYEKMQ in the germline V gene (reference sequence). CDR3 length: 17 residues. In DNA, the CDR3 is TGTGCCAGCAGCTTTGGGTATACAGGGGGGAACACCGGGGAGCTGTTTTTT. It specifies CASSFGYTGGNTGELFF. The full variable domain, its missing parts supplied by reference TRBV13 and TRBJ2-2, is AAGVIQSPRHLIKEKRETATLKCYPIPRHDTVYWYQQGPGQDPQFLISFYEKMQSDKGSIPDRFSAQQFSDYHSELNMSSLELGDSALYFCASSFGYTGGNTGELFFGEGSRLTVL.